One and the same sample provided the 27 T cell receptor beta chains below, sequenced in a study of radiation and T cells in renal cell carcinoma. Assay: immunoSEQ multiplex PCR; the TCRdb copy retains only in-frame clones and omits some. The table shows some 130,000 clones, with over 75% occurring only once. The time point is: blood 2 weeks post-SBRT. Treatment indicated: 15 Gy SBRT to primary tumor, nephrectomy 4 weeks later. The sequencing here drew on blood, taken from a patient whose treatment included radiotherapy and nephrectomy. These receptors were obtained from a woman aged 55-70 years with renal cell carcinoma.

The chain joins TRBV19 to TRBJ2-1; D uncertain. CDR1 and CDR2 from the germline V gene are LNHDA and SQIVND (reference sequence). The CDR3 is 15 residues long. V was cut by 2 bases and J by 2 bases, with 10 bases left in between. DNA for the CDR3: TGTGCCAGTAGTATACCGGGCTATACCTACAATGAGCAGTTCTTC. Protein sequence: CASSIPGYTYNEQFF.

CDR3 bases: TGTGCCAGCAGTTACCGGGGGTCAGCGGATACGCAGTATTTT. Residues: CASSYRGSADTQYF. The chain recombines TRBV6-5 with TRBJ2-3; tentative D call: TRBD2 (6 bases). The germline gives CDR1 MNHEY, CDR2 SVGAGI. The CDR3 contains 14 residues. V lost 2 bases and J 6 bases, leaving 12 bases between the germline ends.

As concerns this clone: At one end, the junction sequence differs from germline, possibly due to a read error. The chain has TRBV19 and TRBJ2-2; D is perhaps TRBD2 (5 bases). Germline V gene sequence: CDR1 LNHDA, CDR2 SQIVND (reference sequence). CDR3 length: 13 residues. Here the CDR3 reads CAGSLVGAGELFF. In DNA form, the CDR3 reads TGTGCCGGTAGTCTAGTCGGGGCCGGGGAGCTGTTTTTT.

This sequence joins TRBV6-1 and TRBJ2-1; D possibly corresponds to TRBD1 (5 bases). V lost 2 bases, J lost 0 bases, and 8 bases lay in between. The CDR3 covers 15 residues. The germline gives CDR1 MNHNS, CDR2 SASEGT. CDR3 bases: TGTGCCAGCAGTGAACTCAGGGACTCCTACAATGAGCAGTTCTTC. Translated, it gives CASSELRDSYNEQFF.

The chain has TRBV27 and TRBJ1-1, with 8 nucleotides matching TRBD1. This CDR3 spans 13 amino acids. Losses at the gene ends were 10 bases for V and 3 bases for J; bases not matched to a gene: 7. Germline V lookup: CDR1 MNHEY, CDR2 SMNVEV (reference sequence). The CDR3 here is CATSTGGDTEAFF. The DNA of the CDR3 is TGTGCCACATCCACAGGGGGAGACACTGAAGCTTTCTTT.

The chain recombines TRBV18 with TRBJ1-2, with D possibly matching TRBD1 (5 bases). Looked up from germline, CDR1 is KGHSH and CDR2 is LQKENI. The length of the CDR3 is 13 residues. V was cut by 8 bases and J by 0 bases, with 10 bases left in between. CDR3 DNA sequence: TGTGCCAGCACCTCGGACACTAACTATGGCTACACCTTC. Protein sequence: CASTSDTNYGYTF.

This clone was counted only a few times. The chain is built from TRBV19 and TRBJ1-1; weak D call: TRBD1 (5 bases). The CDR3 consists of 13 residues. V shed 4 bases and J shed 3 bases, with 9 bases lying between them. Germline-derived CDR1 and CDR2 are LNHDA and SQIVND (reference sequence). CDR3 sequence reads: CASSSQGDTEAFF. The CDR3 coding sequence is TGTGCCAGTAGTAGCCAGGGCGACACTGAAGCTTTCTTT.

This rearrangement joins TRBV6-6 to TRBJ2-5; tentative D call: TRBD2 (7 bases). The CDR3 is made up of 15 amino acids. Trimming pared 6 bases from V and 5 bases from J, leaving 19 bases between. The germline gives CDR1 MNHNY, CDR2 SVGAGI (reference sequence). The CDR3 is CASSLGGAGKETQYF. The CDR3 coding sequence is TGTGCCAGCAGCCTGGGGGGGGCGGGGAAGGAGACCCAGTACTTC.

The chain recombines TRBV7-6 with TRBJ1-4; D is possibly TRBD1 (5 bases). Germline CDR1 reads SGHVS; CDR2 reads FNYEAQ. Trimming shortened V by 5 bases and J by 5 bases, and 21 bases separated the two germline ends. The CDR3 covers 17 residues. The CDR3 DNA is TGTGCCAGCAGCATCTCTTCTTGGGGCGGAATGAATGAAAAACTGTTTTTT. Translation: CASSISSWGGMNEKLFF.

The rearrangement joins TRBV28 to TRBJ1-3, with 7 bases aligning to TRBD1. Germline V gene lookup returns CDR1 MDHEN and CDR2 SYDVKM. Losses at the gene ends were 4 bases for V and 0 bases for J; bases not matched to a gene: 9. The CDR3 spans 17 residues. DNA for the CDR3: TGTGCCAGCAGTTCGGCTGGGACAGCCGTCTCTGGAAACACCATATATTTT. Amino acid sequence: CASSSAGTAVSGNTIYF.

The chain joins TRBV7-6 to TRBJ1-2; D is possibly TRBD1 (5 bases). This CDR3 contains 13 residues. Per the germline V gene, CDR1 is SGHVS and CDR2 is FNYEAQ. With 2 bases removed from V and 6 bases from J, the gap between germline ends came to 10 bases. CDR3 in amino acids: CASSLQGDDGYTF. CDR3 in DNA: TGTGCCAGCAGCTTACAGGGTGATGATGGCTACACCTTC. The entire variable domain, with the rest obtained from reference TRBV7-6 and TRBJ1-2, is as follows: GAGVSQSPRYKVTKRGQDVALRCDPISGHVSLYWYRQALGQGPEFLTYFNYEAQQDKSGLPNDRFSAERPEGSISTLTIQRTEQRDSAMYRCASSLQGDDGYTFGSGTRLTVV.

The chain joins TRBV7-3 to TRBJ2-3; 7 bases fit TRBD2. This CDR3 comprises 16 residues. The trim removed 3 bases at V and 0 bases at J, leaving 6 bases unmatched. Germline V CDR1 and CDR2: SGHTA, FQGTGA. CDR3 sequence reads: CASSLAPAGSTDTQYF. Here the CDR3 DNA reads TGTGCCAGCAGCTTGGCCCCAGCGGGGAGCACAGATACGCAGTATTTT.

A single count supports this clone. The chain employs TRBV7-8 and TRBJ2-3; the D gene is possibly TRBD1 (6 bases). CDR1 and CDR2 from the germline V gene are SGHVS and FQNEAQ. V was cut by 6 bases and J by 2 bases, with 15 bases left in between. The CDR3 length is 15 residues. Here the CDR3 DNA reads TGTGCCAGCAGTCAGGGGAGCCACCTCACAGATACGCAGTATTTT. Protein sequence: CASSQGSHLTDTQYF. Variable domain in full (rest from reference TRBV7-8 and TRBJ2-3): GAGVSQSPRYKVAKRGQDVALRCDPISGHVSLFWYQQALGQGPEFLTYFQNEAQLDKSGLPSDRFFAERPEGSVSTLKIQRTQQEDSAVYLCASSQGSHLTDTQYFGPGTRLTVL.

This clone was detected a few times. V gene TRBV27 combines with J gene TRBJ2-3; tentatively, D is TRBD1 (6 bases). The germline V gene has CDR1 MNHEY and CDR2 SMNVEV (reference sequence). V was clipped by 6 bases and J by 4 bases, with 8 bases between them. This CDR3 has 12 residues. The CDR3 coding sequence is TGTGCCAGCAGAGGGGGTTCAGATACGCAGTATTTT. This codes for CASRGGSDTQYF.

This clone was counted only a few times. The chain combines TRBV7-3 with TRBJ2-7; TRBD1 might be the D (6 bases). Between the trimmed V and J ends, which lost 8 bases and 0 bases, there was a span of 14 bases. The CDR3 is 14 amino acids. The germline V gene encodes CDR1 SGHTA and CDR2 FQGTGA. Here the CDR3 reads CASSDRPFSYEQYF. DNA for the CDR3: TGTGCCAGCTCCGACAGGCCTTTCTCCTACGAGCAGTACTTC.

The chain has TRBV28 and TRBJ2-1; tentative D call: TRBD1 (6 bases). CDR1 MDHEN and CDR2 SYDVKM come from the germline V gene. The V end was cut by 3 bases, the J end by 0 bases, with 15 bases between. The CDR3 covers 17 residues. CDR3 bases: TGTGCCAGCAGTTTTCGTCCAGGGGTTAGCTCCTACAATGAGCAGTTCTTC. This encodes CASSFRPGVSSYNEQFF. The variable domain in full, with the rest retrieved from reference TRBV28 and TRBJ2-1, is DVKVTQSSRYLVKRTGEKVFLECVQDMDHENMFWYRQDPGLGLRLIYFSYDVKMKEKGDIPEGYSVSREKKERFSLILESASTNQTSMYLCASSFRPGVSSYNEQFFGPGTRLTVL.

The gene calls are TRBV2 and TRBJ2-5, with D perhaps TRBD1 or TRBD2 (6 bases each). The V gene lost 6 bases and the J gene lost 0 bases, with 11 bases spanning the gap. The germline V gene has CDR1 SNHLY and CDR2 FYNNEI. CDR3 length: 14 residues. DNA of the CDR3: TGTGCCAGCAGGGGAGGACAGTACCAAGAGACCCAGTACTTC. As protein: CASRGGQYQETQYF.

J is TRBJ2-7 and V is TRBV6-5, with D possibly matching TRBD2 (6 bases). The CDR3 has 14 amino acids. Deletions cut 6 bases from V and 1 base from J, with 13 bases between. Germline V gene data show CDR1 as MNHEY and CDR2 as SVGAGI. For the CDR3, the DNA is TGTGCCAGCAGGACGGGACTCAGGTCCTACGAGCAGTACTTC. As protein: CASRTGLRSYEQYF.

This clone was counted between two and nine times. Written as DNA, the CDR3 is TGTGCCAGCAGTCTCAGGGGGCAGAACGCCTACGAGCAGTACTTC. Translating it yields CASSLRGQNAYEQYF. The V call is TRBV2, the J call TRBJ2-7; the match to TRBD1 covers 8 bases. The junction had 8 bases not matched to a gene; V was cut back by 5 bases and J by 2 bases. CDR3 length: 15 residues. Germline-derived CDR1 and CDR2 are SNHLY and FYNNEI.

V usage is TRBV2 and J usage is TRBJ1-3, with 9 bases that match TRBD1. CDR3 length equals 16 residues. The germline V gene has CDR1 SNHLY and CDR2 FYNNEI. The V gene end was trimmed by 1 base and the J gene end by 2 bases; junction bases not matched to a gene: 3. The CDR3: CASSEGGQGPGNTIYF. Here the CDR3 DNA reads TGTGCCAGCAGTGAAGGAGGACAGGGGCCTGGAAACACCATATATTTT.

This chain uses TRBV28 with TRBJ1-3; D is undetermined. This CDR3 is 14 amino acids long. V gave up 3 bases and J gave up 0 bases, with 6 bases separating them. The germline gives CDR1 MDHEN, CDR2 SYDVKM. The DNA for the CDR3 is TGTGCCAGCAGTTTTGGCGGCTCTGGAAACACCATATATTTT. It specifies CASSFGGSGNTIYF.

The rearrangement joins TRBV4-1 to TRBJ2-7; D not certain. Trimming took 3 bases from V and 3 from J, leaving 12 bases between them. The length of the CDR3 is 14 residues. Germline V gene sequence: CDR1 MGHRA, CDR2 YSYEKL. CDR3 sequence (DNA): TGCGCCAGCAGCCACCCGGCAGAAGGCTACGAGCAGTACTTC. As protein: CASSHPAEGYEQYF.

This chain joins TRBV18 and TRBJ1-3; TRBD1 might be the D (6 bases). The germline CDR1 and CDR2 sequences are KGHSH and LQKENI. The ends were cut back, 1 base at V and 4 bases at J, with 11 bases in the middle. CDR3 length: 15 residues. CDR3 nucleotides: TGTGCCAGCTCACCACTCAGGGGATCCGGAAACACCATATATTTT. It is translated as CASSPLRGSGNTIYF.

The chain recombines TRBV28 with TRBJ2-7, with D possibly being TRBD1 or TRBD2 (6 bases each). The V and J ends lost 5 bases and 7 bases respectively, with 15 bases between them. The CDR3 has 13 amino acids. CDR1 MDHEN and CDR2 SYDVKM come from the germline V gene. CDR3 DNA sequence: TGTGCCAGCAGTCCCTCGGGGGCAAGGGAGCAGTACTTC. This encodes CASSPSGAREQYF.

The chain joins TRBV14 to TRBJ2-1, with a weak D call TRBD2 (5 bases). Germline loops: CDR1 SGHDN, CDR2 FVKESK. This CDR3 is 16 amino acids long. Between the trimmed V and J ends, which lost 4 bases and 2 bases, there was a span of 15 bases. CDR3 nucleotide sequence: TGTGCCAGCAGCCCGATCAGCGGCCCCCCCTACAATGAGCAGTTCTTC. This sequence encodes CASSPISGPPYNEQFF.

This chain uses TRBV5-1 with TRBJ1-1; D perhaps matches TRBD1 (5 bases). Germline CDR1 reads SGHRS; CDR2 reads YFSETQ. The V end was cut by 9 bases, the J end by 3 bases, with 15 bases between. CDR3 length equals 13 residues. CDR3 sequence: CATLDTADTEAFF. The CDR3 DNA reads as TGCGCCACCCTGGACACCGCGGACACTGAAGCTTTCTTT.

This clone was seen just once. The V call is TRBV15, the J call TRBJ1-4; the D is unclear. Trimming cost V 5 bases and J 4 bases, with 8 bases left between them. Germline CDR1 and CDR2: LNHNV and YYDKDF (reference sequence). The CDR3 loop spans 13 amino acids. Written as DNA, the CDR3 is TGTGCCACCAGCGCAAGGCGTAATGAAAAACTGTTTTTT. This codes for CATSARRNEKLFF.